Sequencing of this T cell receptor beta chain was carried out in a study of blood T cell repertoires in COVID-19 (TCRdb year 2020). About the investigation overall: Samples covering the acute and convalescent phases of COVID-19 were provided by collaborators in the United States, Italy and Spain. The material from the prospective study consisted of cDNA or gDNA derived from T cells, B-cell-depleted T cells, or PBMCs. The dataset comprised deeply sampled blood TCRbeta repertoires from subjects exposed to, actively infected with, or recovered from COVID-19. The repertoires were released in a freely available public database meant as a resource for research on the immune response to SARS-CoV-2. Samples were obtained from the ongoing ImmuneRACE study (first 160 participants) and from 950 to 1,500 subjects provided by 6 global collaborators. A de-identified subject ID, COVID-19 status, age in years and sex were almost always included in the sample metadata. Where available, HLA class I and class II types were obtained from metadata supplied by the sample provider rather than from assay-based typing.

A second Seattle source provided samples from volunteer blood donors who had recovered from COVID-19. Collaborating institutions collected whole blood in K2EDTA tubes following their own protocols. For TCRbeta analysis, collaborators shipped samples as frozen whole blood, isolated PBMCs, or DNA extracted from either of those sample types. TCRbeta CDR3 regions were amplified from genomic DNA by means of the immunoSEQ Assay, a bias-controlled multiplex PCR. Concerning the study's data processing: Within the assay, amplification of reference gene primers was used to estimate how many nucleated cells each sample contained. Sequence reads were collapsed and filtered to measure the absolute abundance of every unique TCRbeta CDR3 rearrangement. For each sample, productive Simpson clonality was calculated as the square root of Simpson's diversity index over productive rearrangements. The source is immuneACCESS, and TCRdb retained only in-frame sequences with V and J called. Part of the clones is not carried over; for the studies checked, unresolved V genes explain less than half of this, and the remainder is unexplained. D and trimming were read from the DNA, whereas the V and J calls and clone size are those reported in that table. The sample table lists under 300,000 clones, 84% of them with a count of one. More than 1.5% of the sample comes from the top ten.

The CDR3 numbers 17 residues from cysteine through phenylalanine. Of all the DNA, just the CDR3 is kept, 51 bases in frame from base 1. The V end gives up 2 bases and the J end 7 bases, leaving 13 bases in the junction not matched to a gene. The germline V gene encodes CDR1 MNHEY and CDR2 SMNVEV (reference sequence). Results the study describes overall, beyond this receptor: How much clinical and demographic metadata was included differed by source and by participant, and the metadata was provided uncurated.

On this clone: The clone's antigen remains unknown. No base quality information exists; no much larger clone differs at one position.

The sample taken for sequencing was peripheral blood. The sequence was collected from a woman in her thirties or forties who had recovered from COVID-19. The chain links TRBV27 with TRBJ2-3, with 9 bases in between that match TRBD2. The DNA sequence reads TGTGCCAGCAGTTTACTGGCCCGGACTAGCGCCGGGAATACGCAGTATTTT. Translation gives CASSLLARTSAGNTQYF.